The clone carrying this TCR beta chain was detected only a few times. These data are taken from a study of T cells after posttransplantation cyclophosphamide. The data were produced by immunoSEQ multiplex PCR, yet TCRdb's version contains in-frame clones alone and is incomplete. The repertoire holds over 15,000 clones, with 85% as singletons. Control samples came 1 year after myeloablative marrow transplants with methotrexate plus calcineurin inhibitor. The CDR3 sequence is 16 residues long. The receptor's source is a female patient in her late teens or twenties who received an allogeneic stem cell transplant from an unrelated donor, was CMV-positive, and had acute and chronic GVHD. A share of the T cells may be of graft donor origin. This rearrangement joins TRBV21-1 to TRBJ1-1. TRBV21-1 is classified as a pseudogene. Specimen: PBMCs, collected after allogeneic stem cell transplant with calcineurin inhibitor and methotrexate. Here the CDR3 reads CASSKRRRRGYTEAFF. The CDR3 coding sequence is TGTGCCAGCAGCAAACGTAGACGGCGGGGATACACTGAAGCTTTCTTT.